Below, one TCR beta chain is given with its context. Antigen unknown. This sample is part of a study of a mutant IDH1 vaccine in newly diagnosed glioma. Across the whole study: In weeks 1, 3, 5, 7, 11, 15, 19 and 23, patients were vaccinated.

Time point in this sample: week 5, during vaccination. In the vaccine, a single dose held 300 ug of the mutant IDH1 20-mer peptide, along with topical imiquimod. The CDR3 has 18 residues. Germline V CDR1 and CDR2: ENHRY, SYGVKD. Trimming left V 0 bases short and J 4 bases short, with 21 bases between. Study findings and constraints: There seemed to be no relation between pseudoprogression and changes in top peripheral T cell clonotypes.

Profiled with immunoSEQ multiplex PCR; TCRdb holds only in-frame clones, not every one. The table shows tens of thousands of clones, with around 82% occurring only once. The chain links TRBV10-3 to TRBJ1-1, with a tentative D call TRBD1 (5 bases). The sequences come from PBMCs, collected from a glioma patient whose treatment included an IDH1 peptide vaccine. This receptor was taken from a woman aged 18-29 years with glioma. Some clones in this sample may be carry-over from other donors' samples. This CDR3 is CAISESNFPKGLATEAFF. DNA for the CDR3: TGTGCCATCAGTGAGTCGAACTTCCCCAAGGGGTTGGCCACTGAAGCTTTCTTT.